A selection of T cell receptor beta chains follows, all from one sample in a study of shared clonotypes between healthy human individuals. Produced via immunoSEQ multiplex PCR; TCRdb's table is partial and in-frame only. The table shows millions of clones, with about 92% occurring only once. Material for sequencing was naive CD8+ T cells from PBMCs. These receptors all come from a man aged 18 to 29 in good health. Some clones in this sample may be carry-over from other donors' samples. Each CDR3 is given with its conserved first and last residue. The D gene is left open where the match is weak. The listing skips clone size in some rows; elsewhere it reads once, few, many or a size class.

CDR3nt | CDR3aa | v_gene | abundance | len | d_gene | j_gene
TGTGCCAGCAGTTCCTCCTCCTACGAGCAGTACTTC | CASSSSSYEQYF | TRBV27 | few | 12 | . | TRBJ2-7
TGTGCCAGCAGCCCCCCGACAGGGGGTGGTGAAAAACTGTTTTTT | CASSPPTGGGEKLFF | TRBV7-9 | . | 15 | TRBD1 | TRBJ1-4
TGTGCCAGCAGTTTTAGCAAGGGCCCGAAATGGTCTGGGGCCAACGTCCTGACTTTC | CASSFSKGPKWSGANVLTF | TRBV28 | . | 19 | . | TRBJ2-6
TGTGCCAGCAGCTTAGAGAGTCGGGCGCGAACTGAAGCTTTCTTT | CASSLESRARTEAFF | TRBV7-2 | . | 15 | . | TRBJ1-1
TGTGCCAGCAGCTTGGGGAGCGGCCACGAGCAGTACTTC | CASSLGSGHEQYF | TRBV5-6 | . | 13 | . | TRBJ2-7
TGTGCCAGCTCACCGCCGGGACTCAATGAAAAACTGTTTTTT | CASSPPGLNEKLFF | TRBV18 | . | 14 | . | TRBJ1-4
TGTGCCATTCGAATTCCGGGTGGAGAGACCCAGTACTTC | CAIRIPGGETQYF | TRBV28 | . | 13 | . | TRBJ2-5
TGTGCCAGCAGTTTGCCCAATCAGCCCCAGCATTTT | CASSLPNQPQHF | TRBV27 | . | 12 | . | TRBJ1-5
TGTGCCAGCAGCTTGTCCCCGGGCGAGCAGTACTTC | CASSLSPGEQYF | TRBV7-9 | . | 12 | . | TRBJ2-7
TGTGCCAGCACGCCCGACCGGGATCTAAGTGGGGCGAACAATGAGCAGTTCTTC | CASTPDRDLSGANNEQFF | TRBV28 | . | 18 | . | TRBJ2-1
TGCGCCAGCAGCTTGGCCAGTAGGACAGGGGGCCTGTTTTACGAGCAGTACTTC | CASSLASRTGGLFYEQYF | TRBV5-1 | . | 18 | TRBD1 | TRBJ2-7
TGTGCCAGCAGTTTATCCGGGAGGGCCGACTACGAGCAGTACTTC | CASSLSGRADYEQYF | TRBV27 | . | 15 | TRBD2 | TRBJ2-7
TGTGCCAGCAGCCCGTCGTGGGGGGACTCTAGTGGAAACACCATATATTTT | CASSPSWGDSSGNTIYF | TRBV27 | . | 17 | . | TRBJ1-3
TGTGCCAGCAGCGCACCGGGACAGGGGTGGCATGGCTACACCTTC | CASSAPGQGWHGYTF | TRBV7-2 | . | 15 | TRBD1 | TRBJ1-2
TGTGCCAGCATGCCGGGCGGCGGAGCCCCTGGGGGGGAGCAGTTCTTC | CASMPGGGAPGGEQFF | TRBV27 | . | 16 | . | TRBJ2-1
TGTGCCAGCAGCTCCAGGGAGGACCTCAATGAAAAACTGTTTTTT | CASSSREDLNEKLFF | TRBV7-9 | . | 15 | . | TRBJ1-4
TGTGCCTGGCACCATTCCTACGAGCAGTACTTC | CAWHHSYEQYF | TRBV30 | . | 11 | . | TRBJ2-7
TGTGCCAGCAGCGGGAAAGAGGGGCGGGCCTACGAGCAGTACTTC | CASSGKEGRAYEQYF | TRBV7-9 | . | 15 | . | TRBJ2-7
TGTGCCAGCAGTGGGGAGACAGGGGCGCAGAAGTACTTC | CASSGETGAQKYF | TRBV2 | . | 13 | TRBD1 | TRBJ2-7
TGTGCCAGCTCACGTGAAAGACTGGTTTCCGGGGAGCTGTTTTTT | CASSRERLVSGELFF | TRBV18 | once | 15 | . | TRBJ2-2
TGTGCCAGCAGCGCAGGCCCTCTGAGCACAGATACGCAGTATTTT | CASSAGPLSTDTQYF | TRBV5-4 | . | 15 | . | TRBJ2-3
TGTGAAACCCTAGGGGGGGCCCCTTACGAGCAGTACTTC | CETLGGAPYEQYF | TRBV6-1 | . | 13 | . | TRBJ2-7
TGCGCCAGCAAGTATACCGGGGAGCTGTTTTTT | CASKYTGELFF | TRBV5-1 | . | 11 | . | TRBJ2-2
TGTGCCAGCAGCTCCCCCCAAGGGACAGCCCTTTCCCAGTTCTTC | CASSSPQGTALSQFF | TRBV7-9 | . | 15 | TRBD1 | TRBJ2-1
TGTGCCAGCAGCTTAGGGGGTACTAATGAAAAACTGTTTTTT | CASSLGGTNEKLFF | TRBV7-6 | . | 14 | . | TRBJ1-4
TGCGCCAGCAGCCAAGGGCAGGGGGCTGATGAAAAACTGTTTTTT | CASSQGQGADEKLFF | TRBV4-3 | . | 15 | TRBD1 | TRBJ1-4
TGTGCCAGCAGCCCGGACAGGTCAAATGAAAAACTGTTTTTT | CASSPDRSNEKLFF | TRBV9 | . | 14 | TRBD1 | TRBJ1-4
TGTGCCAGCAGCGTAGACGCTAGGGGGAGGACCAACACAGATACGCAGTATTTT | CASSVDARGRTNTDTQYF | TRBV9 | once | 18 | . | TRBJ2-3
TGTGCCAGTAGTATAGTGCAGGGGATGAACACTGAAGCTTTCTTT | CASSIVQGMNTEAFF | TRBV19 | . | 15 | . | TRBJ1-1
TGTGCCTGGAGTCCCCGAGTGATCACTGAAGCTTTCTTT | CAWSPRVITEAFF | TRBV30 | few | 13 | . | TRBJ1-1
TGTGCCAGCAGTCTCCCAGGGACTAGCCTCGGGCAGTATTTT | CASSLPGTSLGQYF | TRBV28 | . | 14 | TRBD2 | TRBJ2-3
TGCAGCGTTCGGGGGACTAATGAAAAACTGTTTTTT | CSVRGTNEKLFF | TRBV29-1 | once | 12 | . | TRBJ1-4
TGTGCCAGCAGTTCCCGAATAGAGTTTCTAGCCAAAAACATTCAGTACTTC | CASSSRIEFLAKNIQYF | TRBV28 | . | 17 | . | TRBJ2-4